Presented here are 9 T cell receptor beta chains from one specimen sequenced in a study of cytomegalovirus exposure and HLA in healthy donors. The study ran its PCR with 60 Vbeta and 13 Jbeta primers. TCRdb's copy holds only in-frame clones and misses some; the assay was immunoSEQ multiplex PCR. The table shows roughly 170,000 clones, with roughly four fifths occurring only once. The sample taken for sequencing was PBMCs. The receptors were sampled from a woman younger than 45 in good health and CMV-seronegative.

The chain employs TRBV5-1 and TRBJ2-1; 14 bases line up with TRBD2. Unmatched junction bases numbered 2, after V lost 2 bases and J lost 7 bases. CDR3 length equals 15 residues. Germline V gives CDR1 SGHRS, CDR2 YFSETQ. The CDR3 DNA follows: TGCGCCAGCAGCTTTGGACTAGCGGGGGGTAATGAGCAGTTCTTC. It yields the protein CASSFGLAGGNEQFF.

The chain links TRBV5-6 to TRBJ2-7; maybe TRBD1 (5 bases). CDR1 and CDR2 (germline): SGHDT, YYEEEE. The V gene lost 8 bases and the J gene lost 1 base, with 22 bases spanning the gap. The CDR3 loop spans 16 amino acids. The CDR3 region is CARTWAGPPPSYEQYF. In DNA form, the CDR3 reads TGTGCCAGAACTTGGGCAGGGCCCCCACCATCCTACGAGCAGTACTTC.

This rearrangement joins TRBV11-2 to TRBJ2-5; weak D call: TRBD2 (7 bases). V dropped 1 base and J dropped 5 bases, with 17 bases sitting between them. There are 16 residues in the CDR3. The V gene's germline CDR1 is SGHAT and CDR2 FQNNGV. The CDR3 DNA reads TGTGCCAGCAGCTTAGCGAGTGGGGGGGCCGCGGAGACCCAGTACTTC. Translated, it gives CASSLASGGAAETQYF.

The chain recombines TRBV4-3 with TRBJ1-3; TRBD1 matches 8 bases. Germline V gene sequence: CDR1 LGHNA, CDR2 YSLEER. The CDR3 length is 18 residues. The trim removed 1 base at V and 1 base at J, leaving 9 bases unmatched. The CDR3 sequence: CASSQGEGRGLSGNTIYF. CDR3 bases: TGCGCCAGCAGCCAAGGGGAGGGCAGGGGGCTTTCTGGAAACACCATATATTTT.

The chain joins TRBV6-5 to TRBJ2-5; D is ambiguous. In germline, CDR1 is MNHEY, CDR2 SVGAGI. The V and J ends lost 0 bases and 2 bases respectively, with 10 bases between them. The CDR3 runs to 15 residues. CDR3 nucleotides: TGTGCCAGCAGTTACTCTTACGCGGATCAAGAGACCCAGTACTTC. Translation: CASSYSYADQETQYF.

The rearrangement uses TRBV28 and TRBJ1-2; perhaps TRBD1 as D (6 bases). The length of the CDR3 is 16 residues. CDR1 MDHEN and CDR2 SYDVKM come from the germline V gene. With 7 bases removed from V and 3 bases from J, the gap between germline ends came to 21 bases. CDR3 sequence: CASIAGAADSDYGYTF. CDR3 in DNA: TGTGCCAGCATTGCGGGGGCGGCGGACAGTGACTATGGCTACACCTTC.

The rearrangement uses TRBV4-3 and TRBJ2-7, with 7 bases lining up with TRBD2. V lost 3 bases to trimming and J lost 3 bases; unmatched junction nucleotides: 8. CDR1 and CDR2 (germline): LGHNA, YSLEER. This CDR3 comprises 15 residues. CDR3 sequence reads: CASSHTSANRYEQYF. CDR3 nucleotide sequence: TGCGCCAGCAGCCATACTAGCGCAAATCGCTACGAGCAGTACTTC.

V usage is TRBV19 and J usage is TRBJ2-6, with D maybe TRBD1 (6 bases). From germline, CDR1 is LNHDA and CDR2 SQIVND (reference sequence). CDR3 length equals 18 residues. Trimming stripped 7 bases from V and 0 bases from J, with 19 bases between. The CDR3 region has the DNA TGTGCCAGTACAACAGGGCCTGGACCCTCCTCTGGGGCCAACGTCCTGACTTTC. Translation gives CASTTGPGPSSGANVLTF.

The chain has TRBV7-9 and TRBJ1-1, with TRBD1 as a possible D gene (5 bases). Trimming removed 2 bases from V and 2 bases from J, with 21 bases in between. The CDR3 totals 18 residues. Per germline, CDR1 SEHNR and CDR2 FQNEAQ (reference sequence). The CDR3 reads CASSLCLGVEICNTEAFF. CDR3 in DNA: TGTGCCAGCAGCTTATGTTTAGGGGTTGAGATTTGTAACACTGAAGCTTTCTTT.